This TCR beta chain is drawn from a study of T cell changes during pregnancy in multiple sclerosis. Assay: immunoSEQ multiplex PCR; the TCRdb copy retains only in-frame clones and omits some. Here the sample spans under 80,000 clones, around 94% being singletons. CDR3 size: 13 residues. Germline CDR1 is SGHVS and CDR2 is FNYEAQ. The V end was cut by 4 bases, the J end by 0 bases, with 6 bases between. This chain uses TRBV7-6 with TRBJ1-2, with D uncertain. The sample was peripheral blood, taken before pregnancy. The TCR comes from a female donor with multiple sclerosis, enrolled in a pregnancy study. Here the CDR3 reads CASSSAANYGYTF. DNA for the CDR3: TGTGCCAGCAGCTCCGCAGCTAACTATGGCTACACCTTC.